Below are 9 T cell receptor beta chains sequenced from a single sample in a study of T cell responses to AZD1222 COVID-19 vaccine (dated by TCRdb to the early 2020s). Libraries came from the immunoSEQ multiplex PCR assay. TCRdb provides this immuneACCESS table in a form limited to in-frame rearrangements. Some clones are lacking; in checked studies, under half of them reflect an unresolved V gene, and why the rest are absent is not known. For this sample there are 150,000 to 200,000 clones; roughly 91% appear just once. The ten largest clones represent around 2% of the sample. What this sample's time point label stands for: about 28 days (+/-7) after the second vaccine dose. Sample: peripheral blood, taken 28 days after the second AZD1222 dose. These receptor sequences come from an adult who received the AZD1222 COVID-19 vaccine.

The rearrangement links TRBV6-5 to TRBJ2-3; 12 nucleotides agree with TRBD2. Germline V gene lookup returns CDR1 MNHEY and CDR2 SVGAGI. The CDR3 is 14 residues long. The ends lost 6 bases at V and 8 bases at J; junction bases unmatched: 6. The CDR3 is CASRGTSGRFTQYF. The CDR3, as DNA: TGTGCCAGCAGGGGGACTAGCGGGCGGTTTACGCAGTATTTT.

The CDR3 protein is CSVEVNYGYTF. The CDR3 region has the DNA TGCAGCGTTGAAGTAAACTATGGCTACACCTTC. V is TRBV29-1 and J is TRBJ1-2; no clear D. CDR3 size: 11 residues. Per the germline V gene, CDR1 is SQVTM and CDR2 is ANQGSEA. Between the trimmed V and J ends, which lost 1 base and 2 bases, there was a span of 2 bases. The entire variable domain, with the rest obtained from reference TRBV29-1 and TRBJ1-2, is as follows: SAVISQKPSRDICQRGTSLTIQCQVDSQVTMMFWYRQQPGQSLTLIATANQGSEATYESGFVIDKFPISRPNLTFSTLTVSNMSPEDSSIYLCSVEVNYGYTFGSGTRLTVV.

V gene TRBV5-4 combines with J gene TRBJ2-1; either TRBD1 or TRBD2 may supply D (5 bases each). CDR1 and CDR2 from the germline V gene are SGHNT and YYREEE (reference sequence). The CDR3 contains 15 residues. V lost 0 bases to trimming and J lost 6 bases, with 13 bases between them. CDR3 sequence (DNA): TGTGCCAGCAGCTTGGGGGACCGCATCTTCAATGAGCAGTTCTTC. Translation: CASSLGDRIFNEQFF.

The V and J genes are TRBV20-1 and TRBJ1-1, with a possible D match to TRBD1 (6 bases). Germline assignment: CDR1 DFQATT and CDR2 SNEGSKA (reference sequence). V was clipped by 3 bases and J by 4 bases, with 12 bases between them. The CDR3 has 13 amino acids. CDR3 protein: CSASRGGFTEAFF. The CDR3, as DNA: TGCAGTGCTAGTCGAGGGGGGTTCACTGAAGCTTTCTTT.

The chain uses TRBV27 and TRBJ2-4, with a tentative D call TRBD2 (6 bases). The germline V gene encodes CDR1 MNHEY and CDR2 SMNVEV (reference sequence). V was trimmed by 3 bases and J by 9 bases, leaving 21 bases between them. There are 16 residues in the CDR3. CDR3 nucleotides: TGTGCCAGCAGTTTTAGATCAGGGAGCGGGCTAAGCATTCAGTACTTC. This gives the protein CASSFRSGSGLSIQYF.

The V gene is TRBV4-3, the J gene TRBJ1-6; D remains unclear. Germline loops: CDR1 LGHNA, CDR2 YSLEER. This CDR3 comprises 16 residues. Trimming stripped 1 base from V and 4 bases from J, with 11 bases between. Here the CDR3 DNA reads TGCGCCAGCAGCCAAGTTGGGCAGACATATAATTCACCCCTCCACTTT. Translation: CASSQVGQTYNSPLHF.

The rearrangement joins TRBV6-5 to TRBJ1-2; D gene uncertain. The germline CDR1 and CDR2 sequences are MNHEY and SVGAGI. The germline V and J ends were trimmed by 0 bases and 3 bases, with 8 bases remaining between them. The CDR3 totals 14 residues. CDR3 DNA sequence: TGTGCCAGCAGTTACTCGCCAGGCGACTATGGCTACACCTTC. The encoded protein is CASSYSPGDYGYTF.

This chain uses TRBV27 with TRBJ2-3; D is uncertain. V was clipped by 6 bases and J by 2 bases, with 9 bases between them. Germline values: CDR1 MNHEY, CDR2 SMNVEV (reference sequence). The length of the CDR3 is 13 residues. As DNA, the CDR3 is TGTGCCAGCAGGCCCCCCGACACAGATACGCAGTATTTT. This gives the protein CASRPPDTDTQYF.

The chain uses TRBV5-1 and TRBJ2-1; D gene unclear. The CDR3 extends over 15 amino acids. Trimming stripped 0 bases from V and 1 base from J, with 8 bases between. CDR1 SGHRS and CDR2 YFSETQ come from the germline V gene. The CDR3 sequence: CASSLDFVSYNEQFF. For the CDR3, the DNA is TGCGCCAGCAGCTTGGATTTCGTGTCCTACAATGAGCAGTTCTTC.